Only a few counts were recorded for the clone carrying this T cell receptor (beta chain). What it binds is not known. MiXCR, applied by TCRdb to the reads, yields one record per CDR3 protein. The table shows fewer than 300,000 distinct CDR3 sequences, with roughly 26% occurring only once. This entry is derived from a study of T cell repertoires in cytomegalovirus infection. Study-wide results and limits: Pooled public TCR beta family frequency picked out CMV carriers with the relevant HLA.

The CDR3 has 13 amino acids. Germline CDR1 SQVTM, CDR2 ANQGSEA. V lost 4 bases to trimming and J lost 4 bases, with 14 bases between them. Material: PBMCs. The sequence was obtained from a human donor in good health (CMV status not recorded). Some clones in this sample may be carry-over from other donors' samples. V usage is TRBV29-1 and J usage is TRBJ2-7; D may match TRBD1 or TRBD2 (5 bases each). Here the CDR3 reads CSVVLQWGYEQYF. Here the CDR3 DNA reads TGCAGCGTTGTCCTGCAGTGGGGGTACGAGCAGTACTTC.